This TCR beta chain was documented in a study of blood T cell repertoires in COVID-19. Method: immunoSEQ multiplex PCR; TCRdb's copy keeps in-frame clones and lacks some. Among about 270,000 clones listed, roughly 86% were seen once. The CDR3 length is 14 residues. Germline values: CDR1 SGDLS, CDR2 YYNGEE. The V end lost 3 bases, the J end lost 0 bases, and 9 bases lay between the germline ends. This clonotype was obtained from a man aged 35-49 years with active or convalescent COVID-19. The sample comprised peripheral blood. The rearrangement joins TRBV9 to TRBJ1-1; D remains unclear. The CDR3 DNA follows: TGTGCCAGCAGCGGGCCAATCCTGAACACTGAAGCTTTCTTT. Translation: CASSGPILNTEAFF.